The clone carrying this TCR beta chain has only one observation. As yet, its antigen is unknown. TCRdb keeps only in-frame clones here, not all; method: immunoSEQ multiplex PCR. The table lists 7,000 or so clones, less than 70% of them singletons. These data originate in a study of tissue T cells after allogeneic stem cell transplantation. The CDR3 is made up of 14 amino acids. Per germline, CDR1 MNHEY and CDR2 SMNVEV (reference sequence). V shed 5 bases and J 7 bases; nucleotides not matched to a gene: 8. The study's findings and limits: The study did not identify alloreactive or antigen-specific tissue TCRs, and some clones might be persisting host cells. Sampling depth was limited, and the cohort was small and clinically varied.

This sample comprised duodenum tissue, obtained at autopsy. The TCR was taken from an older female donor with lung cancer. This chain connects TRBV27 to TRBJ2-1, with TRBD1 identical over 7 bases. This CDR3 is CASSLTQGRNEQFF. As DNA, the CDR3 is TGTGCCAGCAGTCTAACACAGGGGCGGAATGAGCAGTTCTTC.